This TCR beta chain was identified in a study of cytomegalovirus exposure and HLA in healthy donors. Study overall: As released early, the data held roughly 85 million unique TCRs from HLA-typed donors. General study findings and limits: Analysis was performed later, and it showed HLA-associated TCR beta chains to be more clonally expanded than equally common others. HLA restriction was apparent for most CMV-associated TCR beta chains in a later analysis. Researchers reportedly found TCR beta sequences accurately predicted most subjects' HLA-A and HLA-B alleles.

A word on this clone: The antigen remains undetermined.

The CDR3 has 15 residues. Trimming shortened V by 5 bases and J by 0 bases, and 13 bases separated the two germline ends. CDR1 LNHDA and CDR2 SQIVND come from the germline V gene (reference sequence). The study ran its PCR with 60 Vbeta and 13 Jbeta primers. Clones were sequenced by immunoSEQ multiplex PCR, and TCRdb holds only the in-frame ones, with some missing. The table lists some 190,000 clones, approximately 80% of them singletons, with under 1.5% in the top ten. Sequencing was carried out using PBMCs. This sequence originates from a girl between 10 and 17 years old in good health and CMV-seropositive. This chain uses TRBV19 with TRBJ1-1; a possible D gene is TRBD1 (5 bases). CDR3 in amino acids: CASSSPGLMNTEAFF. CDR3 in DNA: TGTGCCAGTAGTTCACCGGGACTCATGAACACTGAAGCTTTCTTT.